The TCR beta chain described here comes from a study of cytomegalovirus exposure and HLA in healthy donors. Points on this clone: Its antigen is not known.

This CDR3 spans 16 amino acids. The V and J ends lost 7 bases and 2 bases respectively, with 20 bases between them. Germline values: CDR1 SNHLY, CDR2 FYNNEI. Donors had nominal health at sampling but likely had unrecorded immune exposures. Study outcomes and limitations: Reports indicated that the classifier achieved high specificity and sensitivity in diagnosing cytomegalovirus status. TCR beta V- and J-gene trimming, according to a later analysis, was linked to a missense DCLRE1C variant.

Both 60 Vbeta primers and 13 Jbeta primers went into the PCR. The table came from immunoSEQ multiplex PCR; TCRdb's copy has only in-frame clones and leaves some out. This sample has roughly 150,000 clones, with 80% found just once. Sequencing input: PBMCs. This clonotype was obtained from a woman aged 40 to 49 in good health and CMV-seronegative. V gene TRBV2 combines with J gene TRBJ2-5; D may be TRBD2 (6 bases). CDR3 sequence: CASIGRLVNLQETQYF. CDR3 in DNA: TGTGCCAGCATTGGAAGACTAGTGAACCTACAAGAGACCCAGTACTTC.